This entry describes one TCR beta chain. Sequenced by immunoSEQ multiplex PCR; TCRdb stores in-frame clones only, minus some. The sample yields 70,000 or so clones, over 75% seen once. This entry comes from a study of blood T cell repertoires in COVID-19. About the research overall: PBMCs, B-cell-depleted T cells, or T cells provided the cDNA or gDNA that made up the material.

The ends were cut back, 3 bases at V and 2 bases at J, with 10 bases in the middle. The germline gives CDR1 KGHSH, CDR2 LQKENI. The CDR3 spans 14 residues. The rearrangement links TRBV18 to TRBJ1-2; weak D call: TRBD1 (6 bases). Material for sequencing was peripheral blood. This receptor was identified in a woman aged 80 or older with active or convalescent COVID-19. The CDR3 region has the DNA TGTGCCAGCTCACCGACTCAGGGGAACTATGGCTACACCTTC. The encoded protein is CASSPTQGNYGYTF.